The text below deals with one T cell receptor beta chain. This clonotype was counted only a few times. Its antigen remains undetermined. No base qualities exist here, and no much larger clone lies one base off it. The data are from a study of T-cell reconstitution after alpha-beta-depleted transplantation in children (dated by TCRdb to about 2016). The study in broad terms: T-cell immune reconstitution after TCRalphabeta/CD19-depleted allogeneic hematopoietic cell transplantation in children was quantitatively tracked in the study by means of TCR repertoire profiling.

To prepare the library, PCR was applied. Sequencing was performed on an Illumina HiSeq 2500. To normalize quantification of the TCRbeta repertoire, the TCR libraries were built with molecular barcoding that relied on unique molecular identifiers. TCRdb trimmed public reads at Q25 via fastp, called clones via MiXCR and kept in-frame beta chains. Each entry is one CDR3 protein sequence, shown with its most common DNA and genes. This sample is represented by about half a million distinct CDR3 sequences; approximately 12% of them were singletons. Jointly, the top ten make up more than 5.5% of the sample. Sequencing used PBMCs from the stem cell graft donor, obtained from the stem cell graft. The clonotype comes from a human donor who donated a stem cell graft to a child with combined immunodeficiency.

CDR3 loop: CASSYSYSGNTEAFF. In nucleotide form, the sequence is TGTGCCAGCAGTTACTCGTACTCGGGGAACACTGAAGCTTTCTTT. The receptor chain draws on TRBV6-5 and TRBJ1-1, with the D gene too uncertain to name. The CDR3 runs 15 residues from the cysteine to the phenylalanine. The retained sequence is limited to the CDR3, 45 bases, with the frame set at the first base. The trim is 0 bases for V and 1 base for J, with a gap of 9 bases between the germline ends. CDR1 and CDR2 were assigned from the germline V gene as MNHEY and SVGAGI.